These 22 T cell receptor beta chains were all obtained from the same sample, sequenced in a study of cytomegalovirus exposure and HLA in healthy donors (dated by TCRdb to about 2017). Libraries were prepared through the immunoSEQ multiplex PCR assay. In its TCRdb copy, this immuneACCESS table keeps in-frame sequences only and misses some clones. Where compared with another copy, unresolved V genes explain less than half of these, and the others have no known cause. In all, the sample holds around 160,000 clones, and roughly 91% of those were seen once. The ten largest clones add up to 2.5% to 3.5% of the sample. Sequenced input: PBMCs. The receptor set was obtained from a man aged 18 to 30 in good health and CMV-seronegative.

V usage is TRBV18 and J usage is TRBJ2-2; D is undetermined. The germline V gene encodes CDR1 KGHSH and CDR2 LQKENI. Trimming left V 6 bases short and J 5 bases short, with 19 bases between. The CDR3 loop spans 16 amino acids. CDR3 sequence: CASSPPLLDPTGELFF. CDR3 nucleotide sequence: TGTGCCAGCTCCCCGCCACTCCTAGACCCGACCGGGGAGCTGTTTTTT.

V and J are TRBV7-8 and TRBJ1-6; the D gene is possibly TRBD1 (6 bases). This CDR3 is 17 amino acids long. V was cut by 0 bases and J by 10 bases, with 19 bases left in between. CDR1 and CDR2 (germline): SGHVS, FQNEAQ. The CDR3 DNA follows: TGTGCCAGCAGCTTAGCGCTGGCTTTTACAGGGATCTCACCCCTCCACTTT. It specifies CASSLALAFTGISPLHF.

Only one count was recorded for this clone. This chain connects TRBV19 to TRBJ1-1; 7 positions match TRBD1. The V gene end was trimmed by 4 bases and the J gene end by 0 bases; junction bases not matched to a gene: 11. Germline V gives CDR1 LNHDA, CDR2 SQIVND (reference sequence). The CDR3 is 17 residues long. The CDR3 here is CASSTFRRGSLNTEAFF. In DNA form, the CDR3 reads TGTGCCAGTAGTACCTTTCGCAGGGGGTCTCTGAACACTGAAGCTTTCTTT.

The chain links TRBV6-1 to TRBJ1-5, with 10 bases fitting TRBD1. This CDR3 region has 15 residues. V gave up 6 bases and J gave up 2 bases; unmatched junction bases: 4. The germline gives CDR1 MNHNS, CDR2 SASEGT. The CDR3 region is CASRPGQGRNQPQHF. DNA for the CDR3: TGTGCCAGCAGGCCGGGACAGGGGCGCAATCAGCCCCAGCATTTT.

The V and J genes are TRBV30 and TRBJ2-1; D is undetermined. There are 11 residues in the CDR3. Trimming removed 3 bases from V and 15 bases from J, with 15 bases in between. The germline V gene encodes CDR1 GTSNPN and CDR2 SVGIG (reference sequence). DNA of the CDR3: TGTGCCTGGAGAACCGAGAGCCCCCTGTTCTTC. It is translated as CAWRTESPLFF.

The chain combines TRBV28 with TRBJ2-7, with a tentative D call TRBD2 (6 bases). Germline values: CDR1 MDHEN, CDR2 SYDVKM. V was pared by 1 base and J by 5 bases, with 18 bases between. The CDR3 has 16 amino acids. The CDR3 nucleotides read TGTGCCAGCAGTTTATCATCCGGGAGTAGGGGCAACGAGCAGTACTTC. It specifies CASSLSSGSRGNEQYF.

The chain uses TRBV18 and TRBJ1-2; D gene ambiguous. The V end was cut by 3 bases, the J end by 5 bases, with 16 bases between. This CDR3 comprises 15 residues. Germline V lookup: CDR1 KGHSH, CDR2 LQKENI. The CDR3 nucleotides read TGTGCCAGCTCACCGGGCACACCACCACTTTATGGCTACACCTTC. Translated: CASSPGTPPLYGYTF. The complete variable domain, with remaining parts taken from reference TRBV18 and TRBJ1-2, reads NAGVMQNPRHLVRRRGQEARLRCSPMKGHSHVYWYRQLPEEGLKFMVYLQKENIIDESGMPKERFSAEFPKEGPSILRIQQVVRGDSAAYFCASSPGTPPLYGYTFGSGTRLTVV.

This clone was detected once. The chain recombines TRBV7-9 with TRBJ2-5, with 7 bases lining up with TRBD1. Germline CDR1 and CDR2: SEHNR and FQNEAQ (reference sequence). The CDR3 contains 15 residues. After removal of 1 base from V and 2 bases from J, the junction contained 4 bases not matched to a gene. The CDR3 coding sequence is TGTGCCAGCAGCTTAGGTGCAGGGGGACAAGAGACCCAGTACTTC. It translates to CASSLGAGGQETQYF.

This chain joins TRBV14 and TRBJ1-3, with a weak D call TRBD1 (5 bases). V was shortened by 4 bases and J by 0 bases, with 16 bases between the two germline ends. The CDR3 consists of 17 residues. Per germline, CDR1 SGHDN and CDR2 FVKESK. CDR3 nucleotide sequence: TGTGCCAGCAGCCTAAGGGGCCCCGAGAGCTCTGGAAACACCATATATTTT. Translated, it gives CASSLRGPESSGNTIYF.

This sequence joins TRBV19 and TRBJ1-5; D is possibly TRBD1 (5 bases). The CDR3 runs to 15 residues. V lost 4 bases and J lost 4, with 14 bases in between. From germline, CDR1 is LNHDA and CDR2 SQIVND (reference sequence). CDR3 nucleotide sequence: TGTGCCAGTAGTAAGGTGACGGCAGGGAATCAGCCCCAGCATTTT. This encodes CASSKVTAGNQPQHF.

The J gene is TRBJ1-5, the V gene TRBV28, with no clear D. Per germline, CDR1 MDHEN and CDR2 SYDVKM. Trimming took 8 bases from V and 9 from J, leaving 14 bases between them. The CDR3 is 12 residues long. The chain's CDR3 is CASSHPEGPQHF. CDR3 nucleotide sequence: TGTGCCAGCTCTCATCCGGAGGGGCCCCAGCATTTT.

The chain couples TRBV19 to TRBJ2-5; no firm D call. The germline V gene has CDR1 LNHDA and CDR2 SQIVND (reference sequence). This CDR3 has 12 residues. V was trimmed by 3 bases and J by 5 bases, leaving 7 bases between them. CDR3 sequence: CASSISRETQYF. The DNA of the CDR3 is TGTGCCAGTAGTATCTCGAGGGAGACCCAGTACTTC.

The V gene is TRBV19, the J gene TRBJ1-5; D remains ambiguous. V dropped 7 bases and J dropped 0 bases, with 7 bases sitting between them. The germline V gene encodes CDR1 LNHDA and CDR2 SQIVND (reference sequence). The CDR3 covers 13 residues. The CDR3 DNA follows: TGTGCCAGTAATTCTCTTAGCAATCAGCCCCAGCATTTT. It specifies CASNSLSNQPQHF.

The chain recombines TRBV5-1 with TRBJ1-4; a weak D match, TRBD1 (6 bases). V was pared by 3 bases and J by 3 bases, with 12 bases between. CDR3 length: 15 amino acids. Per germline, CDR1 SGHRS and CDR2 YFSETQ. The CDR3 sequence is CASSWGHGANEKLFF. The CDR3 DNA reads TGCGCCAGCAGCTGGGGACACGGGGCTAATGAAAAACTGTTTTTT.

CDR3 sequence: CASSQVDSGSYEQYF. Written as DNA, the CDR3 is TGCGCCAGCAGCCAAGTTGATAGCGGCTCCTACGAGCAGTACTTC. The chain employs TRBV4-1 and TRBJ2-7; perhaps TRBD2 as D (6 bases). Trimming pared 1 base from V and 0 bases from J, leaving 10 bases between. The germline CDR1 and CDR2 sequences are MGHRA and YSYEKL. The CDR3 runs to 15 residues.

There are a few counts of this clone. This chain joins TRBV2 and TRBJ2-7; 10 bases match TRBD2. With V trimmed by 8 bases and J by 3 bases, 10 bases remained unmatched. Germline V gene data show CDR1 as SNHLY and CDR2 as FYNNEI. This CDR3 spans 15 amino acids. In DNA, the CDR3 is TGTGCCAGCGGTCAAGGTATAGCGGGGGGCTACGAGCAGTACGTC. It translates to CASGQGIAGGYEQYV.

The chain uses TRBV6-5 and TRBJ1-2, with TRBD1 matching over 7 bases. V shed 7 bases, J shed 7 bases, and the junction held 12 bases outside the gene matches. Germline V gene sequence: CDR1 MNHEY, CDR2 SVGAGI. This CDR3 has 14 amino acids. DNA of the CDR3: TGTGCCAGCAAACCACCTGACAGGGTGTCTGGCTACACCTTC. Translation gives CASKPPDRVSGYTF.

This clone was detected only once. The V and J genes are TRBV7-9 and TRBJ1-2, with D perhaps TRBD1 (5 bases). The CDR3 covers 14 residues. The V and J ends lost 4 bases and 6 bases respectively, with 15 bases between them. Germline V lookup: CDR1 SEHNR, CDR2 FQNEAQ (reference sequence). DNA for the CDR3: TGTGCCAGCAGCTATTCACAGACAGTGGATGGCTACACCTTC. Translated, it gives CASSYSQTVDGYTF.

This clone has a single count. The chain recombines TRBV6-5 with TRBJ2-7; D is uncertain. Trimming removed 4 bases from V and 3 bases from J, with 10 bases in between. The CDR3 is made up of 13 amino acids. Germline V gives CDR1 MNHEY, CDR2 SVGAGI. CDR3 sequence reads: CASSSRALYEQYF. In nucleotides, the CDR3 is TGTGCCAGCAGTTCTAGAGCCCTCTACGAGCAGTACTTC.

V gene TRBV28 combines with J gene TRBJ1-2; 11 positions agree with TRBD1. The J segment lost 5 bases and the V segment lost 4 bases, leaving 12 bases of the junction unmatched. This CDR3 is built from 17 residues. The V gene's germline CDR1 is MDHEN and CDR2 SYDVKM. The CDR3 here is CASSSLGTGGLWYGYTF. In DNA, the CDR3 is TGTGCCAGCAGTTCTCTCGGGACAGGGGGTTTGTGGTATGGCTACACCTTC.

The chain employs TRBV18 and TRBJ1-3; tentative D call: TRBD1 (5 bases). V lost 1 base and J lost 1, with 8 bases in between. Germline V CDR1 and CDR2: KGHSH, LQKENI. The CDR3 has 15 amino acids. CDR3 sequence: CASSPRGDSGNTIYF. The CDR3 coding sequence is TGTGCCAGCTCACCACGGGGGGATTCTGGAAACACCATATATTTT.

This chain joins TRBV6-6 and TRBJ1-5, with D unresolved. Germline assignment: CDR1 MNHNY and CDR2 SVGAGI (reference sequence). The CDR3 runs 12 residues. V was clipped by 11 bases and J by 2 bases, with 10 bases between them. CDR3 bases: TGTGCCGCCCGGTTTGGCAATCAGCCCCAGCATTTT. Translated: CAARFGNQPQHF.